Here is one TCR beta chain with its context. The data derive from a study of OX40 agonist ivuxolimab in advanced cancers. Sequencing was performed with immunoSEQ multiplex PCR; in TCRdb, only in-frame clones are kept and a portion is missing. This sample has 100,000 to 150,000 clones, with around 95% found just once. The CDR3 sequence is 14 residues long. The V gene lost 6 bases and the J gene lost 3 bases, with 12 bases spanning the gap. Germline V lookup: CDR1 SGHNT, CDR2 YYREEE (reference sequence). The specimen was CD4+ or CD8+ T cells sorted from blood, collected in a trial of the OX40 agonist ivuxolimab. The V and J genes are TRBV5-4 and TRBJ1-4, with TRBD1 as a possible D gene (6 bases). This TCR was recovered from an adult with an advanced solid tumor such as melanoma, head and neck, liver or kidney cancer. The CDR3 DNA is TGTGCCAGCACCTGGGACATTTCTAATGAAAAACTGTTTTTT. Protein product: CASTWDISNEKLFF.